The entry that follows covers one T cell receptor (beta chain) sequence. This record belongs to a study of cytomegalovirus exposure and HLA in healthy donors. In the study overall: Across roughly 400 genotyped donors, about 81% landed in the Caucasian-associated ancestry cluster.

PCR primers comprised 60 Vbeta and 13 Jbeta primers. Sequenced by immunoSEQ multiplex PCR; TCRdb stores in-frame clones only, minus some. The profile shows more than 150,000 clones, more than 70% of them singletons. CDR1 is MDHEN, CDR2 SYDVKM, per germline. V lost 1 base, J lost 0 bases, and 7 bases lay in between. The CDR3 spans 15 residues. This chain joins TRBV28 and TRBJ1-3; D ambiguous. The sequence derives from a middle-aged woman in good health and CMV-seropositive. The source material was PBMCs. This CDR3 reads CASSLSGYSGNTIYF. CDR3 nucleotides: TGTGCCAGCAGTTTATCGGGGTACTCTGGAAACACCATATATTTT.